The 3 T cell receptor beta chains listed next were all sequenced from one sample in a study of blood T cell repertoires in COVID-19. Data came from immunoSEQ multiplex PCR; TCRdb stores just in-frame clones and leaves some out. This sample yields roughly 300,000 clones, of which over 75% are seen a single time; 7.8% belongs to the top ten. Specimen: peripheral blood. These TCRs come from a woman aged 45 to 65 who had recovered from COVID-19.

The chain carries TRBV7-9 and TRBJ1-5; D is possibly TRBD1 (5 bases). Trimming removed 0 bases from V and 0 bases from J, with 6 bases in between. This CDR3 contains 15 residues. The germline V gene encodes CDR1 SEHNR and CDR2 FQNEAQ (reference sequence). For the CDR3, the DNA is TGTGCCAGCAGCTTAGCCGGGGGTAGCAATCAGCCCCAGCATTTT. This translates into CASSLAGGSNQPQHF.

Comment on this clone: Distinct nucleotide sequences in the sample also encode this CDR3. The CDR3 nucleotides are TGTGCCAGCTCACCGGGCCGGAACACTGAAGCTTTCTTT. This sequence encodes CASSPGRNTEAFF. This chain joins TRBV18 and TRBJ1-1; unclear D gene. This CDR3 has 13 amino acids. The germline V gene has CDR1 KGHSH and CDR2 LQKENI. V was cut by 3 bases and J by 1 base, with 6 bases left in between.

The chain combines TRBV21-1 with TRBJ2-7; the table calls TRBD2, which could not be checked here. TRBV21-1 is deemed a pseudogene. The CDR3 has 14 residues. The CDR3: CASSKRREVYEQYF. CDR3 coding DNA: TGTGCCAGCAGCAAACGAAGGGAGGTCTACGAGCAGTACTTC.